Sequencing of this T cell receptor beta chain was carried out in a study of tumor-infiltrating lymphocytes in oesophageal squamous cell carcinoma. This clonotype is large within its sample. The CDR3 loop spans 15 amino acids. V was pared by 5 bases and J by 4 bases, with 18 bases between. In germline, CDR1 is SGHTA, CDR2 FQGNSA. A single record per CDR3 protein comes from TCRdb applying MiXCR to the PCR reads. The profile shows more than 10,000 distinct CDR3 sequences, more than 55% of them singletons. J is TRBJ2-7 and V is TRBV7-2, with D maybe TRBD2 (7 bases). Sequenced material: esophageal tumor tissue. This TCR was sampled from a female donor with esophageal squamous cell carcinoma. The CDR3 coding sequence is TGTGCCAGCAGCCCCTTCGAGGGGGGGCCGTACGAGCAGTACTTC. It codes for CASSPFEGGPYEQYF. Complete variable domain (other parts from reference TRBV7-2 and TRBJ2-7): GAGVSQSPSNKVTEKGKDVELRCDPISGHTALYWYRQSLGQGLEFLIYFQGNSAPDKSGLPSDRFSAERTGGSVSTLTIQRTQQEDSAVYLCASSPFEGGPYEQYFGPGTRLTVT.